This T cell receptor (beta chain) was documented in a study of cytomegalovirus exposure and HLA in healthy donors. As to this clone: Its cognate antigen is unknown.

Study outcomes and limitations: Presence/absence analyses supposed approximately even sequencing depth among donors.

13 Jbeta primers and 60 Vbeta primers were used for the PCR. The method was immunoSEQ multiplex PCR; TCRdb's version includes in-frame clones alone and lacks a portion of them. This table holds over 95,000 clones, roughly 69% found once. The germline V gene has CDR1 LNHDA and CDR2 SQIVND (reference sequence). V was pared by 5 bases and J by 0 bases, with 6 bases of the junction left unmatched. The CDR3 extends over 15 amino acids. Sequencing used PBMCs. The origin of this receptor is a human donor in good health. The rearrangement links TRBV19 to TRBJ1-1; 7 bases align to TRBD1. The CDR3 loop is CASSPMTGLNTEAFF. Here the CDR3 DNA reads TGTGCCAGTAGTCCTATGACAGGGTTGAACACTGAAGCTTTCTTT.